This TCR beta chain derives from a study of cytotoxic CD8 clonotypes in ibrutinib-treated CLL. The protocol was immunoSEQ multiplex PCR, while the TCRdb copy is restricted to in-frame clones and leaves out a portion. The profile shows hundreds of thousands of clones, roughly 67% of them singletons. CDR1 KGHSH and CDR2 LQKENI come from the germline V gene. The CDR3 covers 17 residues. Trimming cost V 1 base and J 0 bases, with 10 bases left between them. The origin of this receptor is a human donor with chronic lymphocytic leukemia. The material was PBMCs, obtained after 36 months of ibrutinib treatment. The rearrangement joins TRBV18 to TRBJ2-6; D not certain. The DNA of the CDR3 is TGTGCCAGCTCACCACTTCCGCAAGTCTCTGGGGCCAACGTCCTGACTTTC. Its protein is CASSPLPQVSGANVLTF.